These T cell receptor beta chains were read from a single sample in a study of a mutant IDH1 vaccine in newly diagnosed glioma. Clones were sequenced by immunoSEQ multiplex PCR, and TCRdb holds only the in-frame ones, with some missing. Seen here are 40,000 to 50,000 clones, 75% to 90% observed once, and the top ten hold about 1.5%. These receptors' antigens are unknown. The material was PBMCs, obtained from a glioma patient whose treatment included an IDH1 peptide vaccine. These receptors originate from a man aged 40-49 years with glioma. CDR3s include the opening cysteine and the closing phenylalanine or tryptophan. The D gene is left open where the match is weak. Clone size is given for some rows only: seen once, a few or many times, or a class if the clone is expanded.

V: TRBV7-2
J: TRBJ2-1
D: NA
size: NA
CDR3: CASSRGGRNEQFF
DNA: TGTGCCAGCAGCCGCGGGGGCCGTAATGAGCAGTTCTTC

V: TRBV18
J: TRBJ1-1
D: TRBD1
size: NA
CDR3: CASSPTGQANTEAFF
DNA: TGTGCCAGCTCACCTACCGGACAGGCAAACACTGAAGCTTTCTTT

V: TRBV5-1
J: TRBJ2-2
D: TRBD1
size: NA
CDR3: CASRLPQGAGTGELFF
DNA: TGCGCCAGCAGACTACCCCAGGGGGCCGGCACCGGGGAGCTGTTTTTT

V: TRBV4-1
J: TRBJ1-2
D: TRBD1
size: NA
CDR3: CASSQDRPGQGYGYTF
DNA: TGCGCCAGCAGCCAAGATCGGCCGGGACAGGGGTATGGCTACACCTTC

V: TRBV29-1
J: TRBJ2-1
D: NA
size: NA
CDR3: CSVVPARGPPGQFF
DNA: TGCAGCGTCGTTCCGGCCCGGGGACCGCCAGGACAGTTCTTC

V: TRBV27
J: TRBJ1-2
D: TRBD1
size: NA
CDR3: CASSSGQAIFNYGYTF
DNA: TGTGCCAGCAGTTCTGGACAGGCCATCTTTAACTATGGCTACACCTTC

V: TRBV6-1
J: TRBJ2-3
D: NA
size: NA
CDR3: CASSGGLTDTQYF
DNA: TGTGCCAGCAGTGGCGGGCTCACAGATACGCAGTATTTT

V: TRBV6-5
J: TRBJ2-1
D: NA
size: NA
CDR3: CASSYSQRSYNEQFF
DNA: TGTGCCAGCAGTTACTCACAGCGGTCCTACAATGAGCAGTTCTTC

V: TRBV7-2
J: TRBJ2-7
D: TRBD1
size: once
CDR3: CASSPRDRRYEQYF
DNA: TGTGCCAGCAGCCCCCGGGACAGGAGATACGAGCAGTACTTC

V: TRBV29-1
J: TRBJ1-2
D: TRBD1
size: NA
CDR3: CSVGQGSYGYTF
DNA: TGCAGCGTCGGACAGGGGAGCTATGGCTACACCTTC

V: TRBV21-1
J: TRBJ2-1
D: NA
size: NA
CDR3: CASSKAGGPFNEQFF
DNA: TGTGCCAGCAGCAAAGCGGGAGGGCCTTTCAATGAGCAGTTCTTC

V: TRBV19
J: TRBJ1-5
D: TRBD1
size: once
CDR3: CASGTGARQPQHF
DNA: TGTGCCAGCGGTACAGGGGCGCGGCAGCCCCAGCATTTT

V: TRBV2
J: TRBJ2-3
D: NA
size: NA
CDR3: CASSLDSGGTDTQYF
DNA: TGTGCCAGCAGTTTAGACAGTGGTGGCACAGATACGCAGTATTTT

V: TRBV5-1
J: TRBJ2-3
D: NA
size: NA
CDR3: CASSPDSSTDTQYF
DNA: TGCGCCAGCAGCCCAGACAGTAGCACAGATACGCAGTATTTT

V: TRBV27
J: TRBJ1-6
D: NA
size: NA
CDR3: CASSFRGYNSPLHF
DNA: TGTGCCAGCAGTTTCAGGGGATATAATTCACCCCTCCACTTT

V: TRBV2
J: TRBJ1-1
D: NA
size: NA
CDR3: CASIQGNTEAFF
DNA: TGTGCCAGCATCCAGGGGAACACTGAAGCTTTCTTT

V: TRBV13
J: TRBJ1-1
D: NA
size: once
CDR3: CASSSIGAGDTEAFF
DNA: TGTGCCAGCAGCTCCATCGGGGCAGGGGACACTGAAGCTTTCTTT

V: TRBV2
J: TRBJ2-3
D: TRBD2
size: NA
CDR3: CASSSGTSGGPGTDTQYF
DNA: TGTGCCAGCAGTTCTGGGACTAGCGGGGGGCCCGGCACAGATACGCAGTATTTT